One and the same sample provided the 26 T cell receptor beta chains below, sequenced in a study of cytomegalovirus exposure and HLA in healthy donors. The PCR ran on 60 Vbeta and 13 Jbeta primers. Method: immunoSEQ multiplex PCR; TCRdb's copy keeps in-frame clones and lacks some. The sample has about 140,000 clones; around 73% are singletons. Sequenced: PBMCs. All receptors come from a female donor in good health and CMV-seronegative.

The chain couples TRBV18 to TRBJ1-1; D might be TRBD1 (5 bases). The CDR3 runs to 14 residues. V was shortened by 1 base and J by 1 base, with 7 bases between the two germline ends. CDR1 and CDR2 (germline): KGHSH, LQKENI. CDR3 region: CASSPRQQNTEAFF. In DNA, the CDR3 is TGTGCCAGCTCACCACGACAGCAGAACACTGAAGCTTTCTTT. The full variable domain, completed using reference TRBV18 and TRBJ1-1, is NAGVMQNPRHLVRRRGQEARLRCSPMKGHSHVYWYRQLPEEGLKFMVYLQKENIIDESGMPKERFSAEFPKEGPSILRIQQVVRGDSAAYFCASSPRQQNTEAFFGQGTRLTVV.

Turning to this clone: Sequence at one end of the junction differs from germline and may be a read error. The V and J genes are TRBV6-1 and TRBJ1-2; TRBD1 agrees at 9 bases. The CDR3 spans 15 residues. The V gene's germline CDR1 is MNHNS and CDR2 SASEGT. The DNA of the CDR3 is TGTGCCAGCAGTGGGCTGACAGGGGGAATCTTCCGGTGGGACTTC. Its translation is CASSGLTGGIFRWDF.

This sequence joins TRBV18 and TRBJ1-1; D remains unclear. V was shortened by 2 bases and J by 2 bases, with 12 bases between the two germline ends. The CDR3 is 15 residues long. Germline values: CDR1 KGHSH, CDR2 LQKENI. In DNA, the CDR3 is TGTGCCAGCTCACCAATAGCATTTCATAACACTGAAGCTTTCTTT. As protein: CASSPIAFHNTEAFF.

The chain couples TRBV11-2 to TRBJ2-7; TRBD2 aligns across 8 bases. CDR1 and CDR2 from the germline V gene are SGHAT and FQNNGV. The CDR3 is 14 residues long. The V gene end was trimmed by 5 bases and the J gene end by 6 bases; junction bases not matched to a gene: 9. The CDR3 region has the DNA TGTGCCAGCAGCCAGGGACTAGGTGATTCCGAGCAGTACTTC. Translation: CASSQGLGDSEQYF.

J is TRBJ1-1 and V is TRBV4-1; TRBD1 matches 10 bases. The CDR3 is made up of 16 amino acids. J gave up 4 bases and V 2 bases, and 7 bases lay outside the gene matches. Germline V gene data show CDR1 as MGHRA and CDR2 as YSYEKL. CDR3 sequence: CASSQRAGQGTTEAFF. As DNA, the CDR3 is TGCGCCAGCAGCCAACGAGCGGGACAGGGGACCACTGAAGCTTTCTTT.

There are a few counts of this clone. CDR3 residues: CASSRGQGSMNTEAFF. The DNA of the CDR3 is TGCGCCAGCAGCCGAGGACAGGGATCCATGAACACTGAAGCTTTCTTT. This rearrangement joins TRBV5-1 to TRBJ1-1; 8 bases match TRBD1. J gave up 0 bases and V 4 bases, and 8 bases lay outside the gene matches. The germline gives CDR1 SGHRS, CDR2 YFSETQ. This CDR3 has 16 amino acids. Filled out from reference TRBV5-1 and TRBJ1-1, the complete variable domain reads KAGVTQTPRYLIKTRGQQVTLSCSPISGHRSVSWYQQTPGQGLQFLFEYFSETQRNKGNFPGRFSGRQFSNSRSEMNVSTLELGDSALYLCASSRGQGSMNTEAFFGQGTRLTVV.

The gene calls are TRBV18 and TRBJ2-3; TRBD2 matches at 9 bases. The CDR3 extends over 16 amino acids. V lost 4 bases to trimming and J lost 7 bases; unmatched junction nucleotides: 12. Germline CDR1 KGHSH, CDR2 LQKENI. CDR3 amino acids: CASSLGTSRNIYTQYF. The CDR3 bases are TGTGCCAGCTCACTTGGGACTAGCCGCAATATCTATACGCAGTATTTT.

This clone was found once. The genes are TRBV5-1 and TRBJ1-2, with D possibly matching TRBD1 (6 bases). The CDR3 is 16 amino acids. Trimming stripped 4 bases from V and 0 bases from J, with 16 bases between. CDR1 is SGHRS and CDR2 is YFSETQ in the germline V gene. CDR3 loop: CASSIGQTRANYGYTF. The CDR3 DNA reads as TGCGCCAGCAGCATAGGACAGACACGAGCTAACTATGGCTACACCTTC.

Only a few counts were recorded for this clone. The CDR3 DNA reads TGTGCCAGCAGACAAAGGACAGGGAAAGAAAAACTGTTTTTT. It specifies CASRQRTGKEKLFF. The chain recombines TRBV2 with TRBJ1-4; 8 positions match TRBD1. Trimming cost V 6 bases and J 8 bases; bases outside gene matches: 8. Germline V CDR1 and CDR2: SNHLY, FYNNEI. The CDR3 contains 14 residues.

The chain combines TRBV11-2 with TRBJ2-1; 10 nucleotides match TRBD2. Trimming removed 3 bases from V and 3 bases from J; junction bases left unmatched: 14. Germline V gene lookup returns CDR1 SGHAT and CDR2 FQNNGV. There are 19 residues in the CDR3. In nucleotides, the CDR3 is TGTGCCAGCAGCTTGGTGGGGAAAGGACTAGCGGTATTCTACAATGAGCAGTTCTTC. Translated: CASSLVGKGLAVFYNEQFF.

The DNA of the CDR3 is TGTGCCAGCAGCTTTGCGGGACGATACAATGAGCAGTTCTTC. This codes for CASSFAGRYNEQFF. The V and J genes are TRBV7-2 and TRBJ2-1; D may be TRBD2 (6 bases). This CDR3 is 14 amino acids long. The V end lost 3 bases, the J end lost 4 bases, and 10 bases lay between the germline ends. Germline assignment: CDR1 SGHTA and CDR2 FQGNSA.

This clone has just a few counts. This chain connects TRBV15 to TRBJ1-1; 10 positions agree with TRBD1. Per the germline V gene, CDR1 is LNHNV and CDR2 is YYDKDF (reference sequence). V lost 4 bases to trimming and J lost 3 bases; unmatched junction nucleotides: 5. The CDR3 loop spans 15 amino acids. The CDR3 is CATSTGGQGHTEAFF. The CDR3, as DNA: TGTGCCACCAGCACAGGGGGACAGGGGCACACTGAAGCTTTCTTT.

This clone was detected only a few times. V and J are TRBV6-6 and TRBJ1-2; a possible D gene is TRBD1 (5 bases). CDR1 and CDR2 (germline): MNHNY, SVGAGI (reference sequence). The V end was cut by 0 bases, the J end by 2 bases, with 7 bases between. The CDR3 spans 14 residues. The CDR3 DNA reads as TGTGCCAGCAGTTACTCACAGGAGAACTATGGCTACACCTTC. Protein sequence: CASSYSQENYGYTF.

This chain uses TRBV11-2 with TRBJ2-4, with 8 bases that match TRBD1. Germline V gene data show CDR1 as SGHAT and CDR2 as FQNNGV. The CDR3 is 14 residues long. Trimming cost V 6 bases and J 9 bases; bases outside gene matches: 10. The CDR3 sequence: CASRQQGVGGIQYF. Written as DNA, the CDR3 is TGTGCCAGCAGGCAACAGGGGGTCGGTGGCATTCAGTACTTC.

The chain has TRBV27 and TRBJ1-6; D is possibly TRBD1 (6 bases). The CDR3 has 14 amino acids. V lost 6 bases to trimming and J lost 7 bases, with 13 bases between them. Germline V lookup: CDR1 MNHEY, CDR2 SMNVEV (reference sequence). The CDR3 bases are TGTGCCAGCAGGTTGACAGGTTGGAATTCACCCCTCCACTTT. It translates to CASRLTGWNSPLHF.

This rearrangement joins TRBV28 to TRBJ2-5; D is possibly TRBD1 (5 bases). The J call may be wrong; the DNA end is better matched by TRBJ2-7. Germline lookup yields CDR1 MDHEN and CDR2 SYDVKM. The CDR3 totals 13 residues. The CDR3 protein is CASSLGQGYEQYF. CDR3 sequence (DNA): TGTGCCAGCAGTCTCGGGCAGGGCTACGAGCAGTACTTC.

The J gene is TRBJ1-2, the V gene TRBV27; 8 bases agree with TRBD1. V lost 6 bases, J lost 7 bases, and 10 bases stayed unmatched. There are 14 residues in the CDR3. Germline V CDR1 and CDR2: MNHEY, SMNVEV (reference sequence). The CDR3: CASRHGQGRGGYTF. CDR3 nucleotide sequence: TGTGCCAGCAGACACGGACAGGGCCGAGGTGGCTACACCTTC.

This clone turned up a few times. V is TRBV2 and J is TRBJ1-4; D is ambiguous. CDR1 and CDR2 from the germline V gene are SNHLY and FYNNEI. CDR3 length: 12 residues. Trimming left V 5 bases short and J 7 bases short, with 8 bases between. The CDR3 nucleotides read TGTGCCAGCAGTCCAGTAAGTGAAAAACTGTTTTTT. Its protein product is CASSPVSEKLFF.

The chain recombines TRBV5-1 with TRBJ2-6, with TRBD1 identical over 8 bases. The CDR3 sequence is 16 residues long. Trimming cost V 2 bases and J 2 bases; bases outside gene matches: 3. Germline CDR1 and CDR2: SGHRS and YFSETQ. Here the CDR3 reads CASSLQGGAGANVLTF. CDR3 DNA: TGCGCCAGCAGCTTACAGGGGGGAGCTGGGGCCAACGTCCTGACTTTC.

The CDR3 nucleotides are TGTGCCAGCAGTGCGCTAAGTAGGCCAGCGACTAGCAATCAGCCCCAGCATTTT. This translates into CASSALSRPATSNQPQHF. This sequence joins TRBV6-1 and TRBJ1-5, with unresolved D. Trimming pared 4 bases from V and 0 bases from J, leaving 19 bases between. Germline V gene sequence: CDR1 MNHNS, CDR2 SASEGT. The CDR3 runs 18 residues.

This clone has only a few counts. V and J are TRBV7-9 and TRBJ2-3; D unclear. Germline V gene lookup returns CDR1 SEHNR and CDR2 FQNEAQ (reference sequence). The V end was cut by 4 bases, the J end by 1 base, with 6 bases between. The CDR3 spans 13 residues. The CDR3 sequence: CASSSRGTDTQYF. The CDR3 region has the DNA TGTGCCAGCAGCTCTCGAGGCACAGATACGCAGTATTTT.

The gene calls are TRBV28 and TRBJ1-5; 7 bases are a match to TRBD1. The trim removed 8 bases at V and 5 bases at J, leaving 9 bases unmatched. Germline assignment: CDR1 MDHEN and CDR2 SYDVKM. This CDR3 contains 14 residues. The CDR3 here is CASGTSDRDQPQHF. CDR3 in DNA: TGTGCCAGCGGCACCAGTGACAGGGATCAGCCCCAGCATTTT. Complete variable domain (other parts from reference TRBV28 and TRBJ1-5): DVKVTQSSRYLVKRTGEKVFLECVQDMDHENMFWYRQDPGLGLRLIYFSYDVKMKEKGDIPEGYSVSREKKERFSLILESASTNQTSMYLCASGTSDRDQPQHFGDGTRLSIL.

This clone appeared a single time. The CDR3 nucleotides are TGCGCCAGCAGCTTGCCGAGTCCGCAGGGGAACGAAAAACTGTTTTTT. Protein: CASSLPSPQGNEKLFF. V and J are TRBV5-1 and TRBJ1-4; D is possibly TRBD1 (6 bases). The germline gives CDR1 SGHRS, CDR2 YFSETQ. CDR3 length: 16 amino acids. The V and J ends lost 1 base and 8 bases respectively, with 18 bases between them.

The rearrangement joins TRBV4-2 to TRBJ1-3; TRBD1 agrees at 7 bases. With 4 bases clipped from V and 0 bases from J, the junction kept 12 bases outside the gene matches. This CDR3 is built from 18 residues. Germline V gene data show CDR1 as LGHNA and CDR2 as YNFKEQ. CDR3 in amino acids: CASSLSQGGESSGNTIYF. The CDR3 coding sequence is TGTGCCAGCAGCCTCTCTCAGGGGGGCGAGAGCTCTGGAAACACCATATATTTT.

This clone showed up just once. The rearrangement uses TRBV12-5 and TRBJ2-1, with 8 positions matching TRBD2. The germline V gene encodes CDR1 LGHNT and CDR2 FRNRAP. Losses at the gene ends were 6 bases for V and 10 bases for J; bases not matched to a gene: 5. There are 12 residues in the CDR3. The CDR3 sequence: CASGPGLAEQFF. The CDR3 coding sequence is TGTGCTAGTGGACCCGGACTAGCAGAGCAGTTCTTC.

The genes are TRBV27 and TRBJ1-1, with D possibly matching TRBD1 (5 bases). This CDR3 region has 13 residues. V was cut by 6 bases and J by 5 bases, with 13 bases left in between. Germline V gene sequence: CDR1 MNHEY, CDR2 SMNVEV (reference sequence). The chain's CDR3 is CASSPFRDTEAFF. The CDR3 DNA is TGTGCCAGCAGCCCCTTCAGGGATACTGAAGCTTTCTTT.